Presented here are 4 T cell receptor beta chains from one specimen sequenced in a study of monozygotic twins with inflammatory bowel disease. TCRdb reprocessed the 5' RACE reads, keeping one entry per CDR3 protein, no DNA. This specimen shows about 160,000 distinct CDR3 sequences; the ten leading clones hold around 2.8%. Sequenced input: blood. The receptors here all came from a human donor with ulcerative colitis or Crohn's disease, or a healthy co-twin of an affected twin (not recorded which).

Here the CDR3 reads CASSQSGGDTDTQYF. This chain joins TRBV4-3 and TRBJ2-3; checking the TCRdb D call of TRBD2 is not possible without DNA. Germline V lookup: CDR1 LGHNA, CDR2 YSLEER. The CDR3 has 15 residues.

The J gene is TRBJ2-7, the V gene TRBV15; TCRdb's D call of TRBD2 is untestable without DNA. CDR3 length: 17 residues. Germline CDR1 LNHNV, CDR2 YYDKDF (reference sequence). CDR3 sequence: CATSRDRGLAGTHEQYF. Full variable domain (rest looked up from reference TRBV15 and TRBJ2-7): DAMVIQNPRYQVTQFGKPVTLSCSQTLNHNVMYWYQQKSSQAPKLLFHYYDKDFNNEADTPDNFQSRRPNTSFCFLDIRSPGLGDTAMYLCATSRDRGLAGTHEQYFGPGTRLTVT.

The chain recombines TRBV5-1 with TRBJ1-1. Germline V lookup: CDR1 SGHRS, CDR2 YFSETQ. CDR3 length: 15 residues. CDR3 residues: CASSLVGGGDTEAFF.

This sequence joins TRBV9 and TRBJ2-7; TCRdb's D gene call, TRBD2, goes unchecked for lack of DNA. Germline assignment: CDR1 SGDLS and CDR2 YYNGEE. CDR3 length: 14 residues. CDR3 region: CASSVRDSDYEQYF.